Below are 7 T cell receptor beta chains sequenced from a single sample in a study of chronic HIV infection and antiretroviral therapy (dated by TCRdb to about 2015). Library construction relied on 5' RACE. The instrument given in TCRdb is Illumina MiSeq. Starting from the raw public reads, TCRdb applied fastp trimming at Q25, assembled clones with MiXCR and retained in-frame beta chains. Each entry merges the rows of one CDR3 protein and shows their most common DNA and genes. The sample yields 40,000 to 50,000 distinct CDR3 sequences; approximately 19% were counted once. The top ten constitute approximately 2.5% of the sample. Sequencing was done on a sample of peripheral blood. The receptors derive from an adult who had HIV and had not received antiretroviral therapy, or was an uninfected healthy control (not recorded which).

There are a few counts of this clonotype. The chain couples TRBV29-1 to TRBJ2-5; D is undetermined. Trimming cost V 2 bases and J 2 bases, with 12 bases left between them. This CDR3 is 14 amino acids long. CDR1 is SQVTM, CDR2 ANQGSEA, per germline. In DNA, the CDR3 is TGCAGCGTTGAAAAGGTCAGGCAACAAGAGACCCAGTACTTC. Amino acids: CSVEKVRQQETQYF. Variable domain in full (rest from reference TRBV29-1 and TRBJ2-5): SAVISQKPSRDICQRGTSLTIQCQVDSQVTMMFWYRQQPGQSLTLIATANQGSEATYESGFVIDKFPISRPNLTFSTLTVSNMSPEDSSIYLCSVEKVRQQETQYFGPGTRLLVL.

This clonotype has more than one count but fewer than ten. The chain combines TRBV7-4 with TRBJ1-1; D possibly corresponds to TRBD1 (6 bases). V was pared by 6 bases and J by 1 base, with 12 bases between. Germline V gene lookup returns CDR1 SGHVT and CDR2 SQSDAQ. CDR3 length: 14 amino acids. The CDR3 loop is CASRPGQQNTEAFF. As DNA, the CDR3 is TGTGCCAGCAGACCCGGACAGCAGAACACTGAAGCTTTCTTT.

This clonotype was found a few times. The chain uses TRBV9 and TRBJ2-3; 11 bases are shared with TRBD2. Germline lookup yields CDR1 SGDLS and CDR2 YYNGEE. After removal of 6 bases from V and 3 bases from J, the junction contained 6 bases not matched to a gene. The CDR3 covers 15 residues. DNA of the CDR3: TGTGCCAGCACCCGACTAGCGGGACTAACAGATACGCAGTATTTT. It encodes CASTRLAGLTDTQYF.

This clonotype turned up a few times. This rearrangement joins TRBV5-6 to TRBJ2-7, with 7 positions matching TRBD2. J was trimmed by 7 bases and V by 4 bases; bases with no gene match: 8. Germline assignment: CDR1 SGHDT and CDR2 YYEEEE. The CDR3 length is 13 residues. The CDR3 loop reads CASSGDYTGEQYF. The CDR3 DNA reads as TGTGCCAGCAGCGGGGACTATACGGGGGAGCAGTACTTC.

The chain uses TRBV2 and TRBJ1-6, with D unresolved. Trimming stripped 7 bases from V and 10 bases from J, with 20 bases between. The CDR3 has 15 residues. CDR1 is SNHLY and CDR2 is FYNNEI in the germline V gene. CDR3 protein: CASTPESGYRSPLHF. The CDR3 nucleotides read TGTGCCAGCACCCCAGAGTCCGGCTATCGATCACCCCTCCACTTT.

There are many counts of this clonotype. The chain links TRBV25-1 to TRBJ1-1; D gene ambiguous. V lost 2 bases to trimming and J lost 0 bases, with 10 bases between them. CDR1 is MGHDK, CDR2 SYGVNS, per germline. This CDR3 has 15 residues. The CDR3 coding sequence is TGTGCCAGCAGTGAAAGGTTAAACATGAACACTGAAGCTTTCTTT. This gives the protein CASSERLNMNTEAFF. Based on the CDR3 plus reference TRBV25-1 and TRBJ1-1, the full variable domain is EADIYQTPRYLVIGTGKKITLECSQTMGHDKMYWYQQDPGMELHLIHYSYGVNSTEKGDLSSESTVSRIRTEHFPLTLESARPSHTSQYLCASSERLNMNTEAFFGQGTRLTVV.

This clonotype has a handful of counts. The rearrangement uses TRBV7-2 and TRBJ2-7; D is perhaps TRBD1 or TRBD2 (6 bases each). V was pared by 5 bases and J by 6 bases, with 17 bases between. Per the germline V gene, CDR1 is SGHTA and CDR2 is FQGNSA. The CDR3 has 14 amino acids. The CDR3 region is CASSPGGLEPEQYF. CDR3 sequence (DNA): TGTGCCAGCAGCCCCGGGGGCCTGGAGCCCGAGCAGTACTTC.